The entry below describes one T cell receptor beta chain. This specimen belongs to a study of cytomegalovirus exposure and HLA in healthy donors. Trimming removed 4 bases from V and 8 bases from J; junction bases left unmatched: 10. The CDR3 is 15 residues long. PCR primers comprised 60 Vbeta and 13 Jbeta primers. Profiled with immunoSEQ multiplex PCR; TCRdb holds only in-frame clones, not every one. The sample shows about 160,000 clones, 82% of them seen only once. Sequencing input: PBMCs. The chain links TRBV6-7 to TRBJ1-1; 10 bases match TRBD1. TRBV6-7 is placed among ORFs of uncertain function. This TCR derives from a girl aged 2 to 9 in good health and CMV-seropositive. The CDR3 DNA sequence: TGTGCCAGCAGTTCCTTCCGGGACAGGGGAGGGGAAGCTTTCTTT. The encoded protein is CASSSFRDRGGEAFF.